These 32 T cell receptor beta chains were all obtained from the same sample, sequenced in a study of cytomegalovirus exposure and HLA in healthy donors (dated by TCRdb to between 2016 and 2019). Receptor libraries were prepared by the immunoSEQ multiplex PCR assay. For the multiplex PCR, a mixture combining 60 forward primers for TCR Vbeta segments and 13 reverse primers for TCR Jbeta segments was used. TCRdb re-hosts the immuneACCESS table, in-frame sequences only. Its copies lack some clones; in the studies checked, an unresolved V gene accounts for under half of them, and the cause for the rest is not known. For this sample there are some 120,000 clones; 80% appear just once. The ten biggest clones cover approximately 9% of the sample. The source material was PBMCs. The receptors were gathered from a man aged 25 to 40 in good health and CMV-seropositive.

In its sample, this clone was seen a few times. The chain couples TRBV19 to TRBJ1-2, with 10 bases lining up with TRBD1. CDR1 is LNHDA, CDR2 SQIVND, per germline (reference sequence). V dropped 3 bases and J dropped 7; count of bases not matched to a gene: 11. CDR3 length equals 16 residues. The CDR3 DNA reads TGTGCCAGTAGTATTGACAGGGGGCGAAATCCCCGTGGCTACACCTTC. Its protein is CASSIDRGRNPRGYTF.

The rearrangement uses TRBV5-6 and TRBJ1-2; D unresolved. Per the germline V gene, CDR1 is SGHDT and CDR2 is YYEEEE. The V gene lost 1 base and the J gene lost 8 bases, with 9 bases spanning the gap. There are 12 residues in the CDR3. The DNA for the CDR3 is TGTGCCAGCAGCTTGCGCGGGTGGGGCTACACCTTC. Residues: CASSLRGWGYTF.

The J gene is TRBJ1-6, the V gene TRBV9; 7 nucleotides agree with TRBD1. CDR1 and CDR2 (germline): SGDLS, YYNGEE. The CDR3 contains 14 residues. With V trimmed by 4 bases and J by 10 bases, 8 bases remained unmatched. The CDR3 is CASSSTRGSSPLHF. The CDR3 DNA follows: TGTGCCAGCAGCTCCACCAGGGGGTCCTCACCCCTCCACTTT.

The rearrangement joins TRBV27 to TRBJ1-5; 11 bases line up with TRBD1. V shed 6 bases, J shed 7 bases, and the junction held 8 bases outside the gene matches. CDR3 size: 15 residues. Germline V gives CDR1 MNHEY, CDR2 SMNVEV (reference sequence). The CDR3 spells CASRGTGGPRQPQHF. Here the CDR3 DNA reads TGTGCCAGCAGGGGGACAGGGGGGCCGAGGCAGCCCCAGCATTTT.

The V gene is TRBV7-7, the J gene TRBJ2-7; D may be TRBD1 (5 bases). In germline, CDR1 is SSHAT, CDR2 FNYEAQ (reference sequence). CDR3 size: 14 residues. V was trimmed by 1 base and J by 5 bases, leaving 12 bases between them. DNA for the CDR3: TGTGCCAGCAGCTTAGGCCAGGGAACTCACGAGCAGTACTTC. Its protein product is CASSLGQGTHEQYF. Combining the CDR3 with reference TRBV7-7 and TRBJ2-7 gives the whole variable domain GAGVSQSPRYKVTKRGQDVTLRCDPISSHATLYWYQQALGQGPEFLTYFNYEAQPDKSGLPSDRFSAERPEGSISTLTIQRTEQRDSAMYRCASSLGQGTHEQYFGPGTRLTVT.

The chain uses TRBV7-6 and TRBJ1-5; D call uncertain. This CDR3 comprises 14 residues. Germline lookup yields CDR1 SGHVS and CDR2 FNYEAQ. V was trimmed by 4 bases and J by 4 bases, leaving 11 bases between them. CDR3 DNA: TGTGCCAGCAGCTCCGGGATTCCAAATCAGCCCCAGCATTTT. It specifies CASSSGIPNQPQHF.

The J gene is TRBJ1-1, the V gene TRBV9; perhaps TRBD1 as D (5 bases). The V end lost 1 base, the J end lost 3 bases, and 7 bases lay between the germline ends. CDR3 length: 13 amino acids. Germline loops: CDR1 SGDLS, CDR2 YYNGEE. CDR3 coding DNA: TGTGCCAGCAGCGTACGGGGGTACACTGAAGCTTTCTTT. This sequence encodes CASSVRGYTEAFF.

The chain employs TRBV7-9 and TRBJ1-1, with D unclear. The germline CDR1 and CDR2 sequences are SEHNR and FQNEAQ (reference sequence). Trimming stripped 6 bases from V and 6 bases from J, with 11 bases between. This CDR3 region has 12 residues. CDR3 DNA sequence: TGTGCCAGCAGTACAGTCAAGGCTGAAGCTTTCTTT. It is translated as CASSTVKAEAFF.

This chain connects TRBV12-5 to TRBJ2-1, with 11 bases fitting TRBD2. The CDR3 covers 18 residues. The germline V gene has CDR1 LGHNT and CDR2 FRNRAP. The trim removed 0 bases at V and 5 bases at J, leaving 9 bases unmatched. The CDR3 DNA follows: TGTGCTAGTGGTTTGGTACGGGGTAGCGGGGGGGACCACAATGAGCAGTTCTTC. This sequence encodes CASGLVRGSGGDHNEQFF.

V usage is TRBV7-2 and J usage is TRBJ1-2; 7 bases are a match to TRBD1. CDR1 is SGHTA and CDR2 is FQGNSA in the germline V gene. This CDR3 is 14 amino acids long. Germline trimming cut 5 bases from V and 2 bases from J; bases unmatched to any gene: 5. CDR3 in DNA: TGTGCCAGCAGCCCAATGACAGGGAACTATGGCTACACCTTC. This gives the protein CASSPMTGNYGYTF.

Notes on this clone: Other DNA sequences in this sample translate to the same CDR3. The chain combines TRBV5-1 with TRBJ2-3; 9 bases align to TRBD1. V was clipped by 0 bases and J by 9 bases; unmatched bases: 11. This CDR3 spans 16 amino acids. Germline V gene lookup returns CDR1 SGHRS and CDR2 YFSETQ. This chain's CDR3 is CASSLDRGRVSGTQYF. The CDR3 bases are TGCGCCAGCAGCTTGGACAGGGGGCGAGTGAGTGGGACGCAGTATTTT.

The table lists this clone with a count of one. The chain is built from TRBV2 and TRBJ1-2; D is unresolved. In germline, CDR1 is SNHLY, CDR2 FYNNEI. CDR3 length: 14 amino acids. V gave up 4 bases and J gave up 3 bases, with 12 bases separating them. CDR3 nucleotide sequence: TGTGCCAGCAGTGGAGGCATGGCCGACTATGGCTACACCTTC. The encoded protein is CASSGGMADYGYTF. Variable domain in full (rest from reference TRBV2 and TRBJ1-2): EPEVTQTPSHQVTQMGQEVILRCVPISNHLYFYWYRQILGQKVEFLVSFYNNEISEKSEIFDDQFSVERPDGSNFTLKIRSTKLEDSAMYFCASSGGMADYGYTFGSGTRLTVV.

The CDR3 region is CASRDIIGRGGTGANVLTF. The CDR3 DNA follows: TGTGCCAGCAGGGATATCATAGGACGGGGGGGCACTGGGGCCAACGTCCTGACTTTC. This chain links TRBV2 with TRBJ2-6; 8 nucleotides align to TRBD2. Germline assignment: CDR1 SNHLY and CDR2 FYNNEI. The CDR3 has 19 residues. The V segment lost 6 bases and the J segment 2 bases; nucleotides outside the gene matches: 15.

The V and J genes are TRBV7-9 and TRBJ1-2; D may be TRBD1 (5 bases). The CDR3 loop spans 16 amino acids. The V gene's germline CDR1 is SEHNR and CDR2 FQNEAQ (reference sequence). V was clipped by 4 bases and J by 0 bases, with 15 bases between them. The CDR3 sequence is CASSWRDGGTNYGYTF. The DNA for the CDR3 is TGTGCCAGCAGCTGGAGGGACGGCGGGACTAACTATGGCTACACCTTC.

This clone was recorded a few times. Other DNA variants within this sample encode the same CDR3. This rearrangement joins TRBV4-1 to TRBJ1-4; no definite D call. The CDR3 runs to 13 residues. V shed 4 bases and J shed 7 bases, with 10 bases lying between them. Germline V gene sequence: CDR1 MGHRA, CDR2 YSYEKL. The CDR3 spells CASSPGGREKLFF. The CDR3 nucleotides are TGCGCCAGCAGCCCCGGAGGGCGTGAAAAACTGTTTTTT.

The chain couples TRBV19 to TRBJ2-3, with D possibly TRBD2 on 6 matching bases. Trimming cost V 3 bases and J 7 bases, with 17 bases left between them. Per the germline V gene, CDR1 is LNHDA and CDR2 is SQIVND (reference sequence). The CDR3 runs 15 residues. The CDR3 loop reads CASSMLASGRNTQYF. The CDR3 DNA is TGTGCCAGTAGTATGCTGGCCAGCGGGCGGAATACGCAGTATTTT.

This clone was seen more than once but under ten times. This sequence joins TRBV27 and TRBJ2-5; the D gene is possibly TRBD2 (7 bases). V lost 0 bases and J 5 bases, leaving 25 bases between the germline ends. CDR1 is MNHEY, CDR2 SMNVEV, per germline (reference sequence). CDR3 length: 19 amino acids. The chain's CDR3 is CASSLSRRGPLPLLETQYF. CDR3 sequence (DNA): TGTGCCAGCAGTTTATCGCGGCGGGGGCCCCTCCCTCTCCTCGAGACCCAGTACTTC.

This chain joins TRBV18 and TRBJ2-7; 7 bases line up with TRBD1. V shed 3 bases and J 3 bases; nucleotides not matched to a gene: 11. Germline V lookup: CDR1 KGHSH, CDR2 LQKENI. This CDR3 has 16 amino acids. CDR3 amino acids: CASSPLPRQGFYEQYF. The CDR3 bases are TGTGCCAGCTCACCTTTACCGAGACAGGGTTTCTACGAGCAGTACTTC.

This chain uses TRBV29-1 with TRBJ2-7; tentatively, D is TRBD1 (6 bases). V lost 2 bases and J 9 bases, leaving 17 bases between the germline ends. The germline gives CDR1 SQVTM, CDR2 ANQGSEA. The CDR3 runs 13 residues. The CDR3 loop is CSVEPTGTDGQYF. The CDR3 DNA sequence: TGCAGCGTTGAACCCACAGGGACGGACGGGCAGTACTTC.

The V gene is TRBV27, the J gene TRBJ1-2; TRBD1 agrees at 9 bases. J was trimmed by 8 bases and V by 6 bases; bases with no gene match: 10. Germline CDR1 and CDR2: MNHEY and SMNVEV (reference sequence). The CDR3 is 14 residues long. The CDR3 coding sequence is TGTGCCAGCAGAACGAACAGGGGGCGGGAGGGCTACACCTTC. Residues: CASRTNRGREGYTF.

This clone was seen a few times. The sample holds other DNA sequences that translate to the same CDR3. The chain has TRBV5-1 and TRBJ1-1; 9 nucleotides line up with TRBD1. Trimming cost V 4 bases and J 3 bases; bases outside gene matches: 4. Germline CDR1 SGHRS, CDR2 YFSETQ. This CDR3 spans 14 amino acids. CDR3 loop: CASSLRTGDTEAFF. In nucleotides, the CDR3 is TGCGCCAGCAGCCTCAGGACAGGGGACACTGAAGCTTTCTTT.

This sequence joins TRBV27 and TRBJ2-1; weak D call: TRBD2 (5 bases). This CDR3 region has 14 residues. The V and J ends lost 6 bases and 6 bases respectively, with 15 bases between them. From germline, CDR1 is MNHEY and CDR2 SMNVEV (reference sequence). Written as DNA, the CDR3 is TGTGCCAGCAGCCCTCCGGGGTTCCCCAATGAGCAGTTCTTC. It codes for CASSPPGFPNEQFF.

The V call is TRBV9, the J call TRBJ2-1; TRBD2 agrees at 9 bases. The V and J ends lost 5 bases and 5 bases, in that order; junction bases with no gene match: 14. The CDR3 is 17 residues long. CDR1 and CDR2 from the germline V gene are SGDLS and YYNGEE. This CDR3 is CASSDAGGPVIDNEQFF. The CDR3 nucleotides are TGTGCCAGCAGTGATGCGGGGGGGCCTGTTATCGACAATGAGCAGTTCTTC.

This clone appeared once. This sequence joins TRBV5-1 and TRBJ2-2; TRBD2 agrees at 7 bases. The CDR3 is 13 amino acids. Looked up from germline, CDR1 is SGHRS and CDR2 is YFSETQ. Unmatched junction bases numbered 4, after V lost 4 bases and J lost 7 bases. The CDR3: CASSPGDYGELFF. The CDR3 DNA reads TGCGCCAGCAGCCCCGGGGACTACGGGGAGCTGTTTTTT.

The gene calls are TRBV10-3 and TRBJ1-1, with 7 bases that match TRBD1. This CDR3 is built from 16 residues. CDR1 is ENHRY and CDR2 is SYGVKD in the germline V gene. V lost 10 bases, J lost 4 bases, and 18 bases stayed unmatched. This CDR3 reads CATRTGEEGRTTEAFF. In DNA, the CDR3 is TGTGCCACCCGAACAGGGGAGGAGGGTAGGACCACTGAAGCTTTCTTT.

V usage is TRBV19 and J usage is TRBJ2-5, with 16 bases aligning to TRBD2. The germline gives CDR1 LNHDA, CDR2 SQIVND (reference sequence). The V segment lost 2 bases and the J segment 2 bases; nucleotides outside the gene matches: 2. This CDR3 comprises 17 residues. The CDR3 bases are TGTGCCAGTAGTATACGGGGACTAGCGGGGGGGCAAGAGACCCAGTACTTC. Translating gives CASSIRGLAGGQETQYF.

Written as DNA, the CDR3 is TGTGCCATCAGCCAGGGACAGGGATTTGGCTACACCTTC. Amino acids: CAISQGQGFGYTF. This rearrangement joins TRBV10-3 to TRBJ1-2; 9 nucleotides align to TRBD1. There are 13 residues in the CDR3. With 6 bases clipped from V and 7 bases from J, the junction kept 6 bases outside the gene matches. Germline lookup yields CDR1 ENHRY and CDR2 SYGVKD.

CDR3 region: CASSGDMRDGELFF. The CDR3 DNA reads TGTGCCAGCAGCGGGGACATGCGAGACGGGGAGCTGTTTTTT. The chain combines TRBV9 with TRBJ2-2; TRBD1 might be the D (6 bases). This CDR3 is 14 amino acids long. The germline CDR1 and CDR2 sequences are SGDLS and YYNGEE. Trimming removed 3 bases from V and 7 bases from J, with 13 bases in between.

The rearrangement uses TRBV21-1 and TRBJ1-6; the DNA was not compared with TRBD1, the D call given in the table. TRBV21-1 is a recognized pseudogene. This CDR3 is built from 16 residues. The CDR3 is CASSKLKTVRNSPLHF. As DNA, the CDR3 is TGTGCCAGCAGCAAACTAAAGACAGTGAGGAATTCACCCCTCCACTTT.

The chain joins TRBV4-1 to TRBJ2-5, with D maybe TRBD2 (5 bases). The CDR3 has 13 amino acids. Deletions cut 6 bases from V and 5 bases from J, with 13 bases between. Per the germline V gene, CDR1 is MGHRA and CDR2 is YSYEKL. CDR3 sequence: CASRASSGETQYF. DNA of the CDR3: TGCGCCAGCAGAGCCAGTTCGGGGGAGACCCAGTACTTC.

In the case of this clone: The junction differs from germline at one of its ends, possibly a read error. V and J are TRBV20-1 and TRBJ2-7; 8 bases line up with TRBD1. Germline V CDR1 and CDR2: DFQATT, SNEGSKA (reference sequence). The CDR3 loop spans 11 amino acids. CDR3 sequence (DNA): TGCAGTGCTATTGGACAGGGAGTTTCGGACTTC. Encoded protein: CSAIGQGVSDF.

The CDR3 DNA sequence: TGTGCCAGCAGCTTAGATGCGGAAGGCTCACCCCTCCACTTT. It specifies CASSLDAEGSPLHF. The rearrangement uses TRBV11-2 and TRBJ1-6; unclear D gene. The CDR3 consists of 14 residues. V was trimmed by 0 bases and J by 10 bases, leaving 10 bases between them. Germline-derived CDR1 and CDR2 are SGHAT and FQNNGV.